A selection of T cell receptor beta chains follows, all from one sample in a study of T cell responses to AZD1222 COVID-19 vaccine. Method: immunoSEQ multiplex PCR; TCRdb's copy keeps in-frame clones and lacks some. Among 95,000 to 120,000 clones listed, about 87% were seen once. Sequences were derived from peripheral blood, sampled 28 days after the second AZD1222 dose. Receptors were obtained from an adult who received the AZD1222 COVID-19 vaccine. Both conserved end residues are part of each CDR3. A D gene is named only where the DNA matches it firmly. A row's size may be missing; if present it is once, few, many or a size class.

v_gene: TRBV28; j_gene: TRBJ2-7; abundance: NA; d_gene: TRBD2; CDR3nt: TGTGCCAGCAGTTTAGCTAGCGGGGGGGCCTCCTACGAGCAGTACTTC; CDR3aa: CASSLASGGASYEQYF
v_gene: TRBV5-1; j_gene: TRBJ2-7; abundance: NA; d_gene: TRBD1; CDR3nt: TGCGCCAGCAAGGTGGGGGACAGCCGCTCCTACGAGCAGTACTTC; CDR3aa: CASKVGDSRSYEQYF
v_gene: TRBV19; j_gene: TRBJ1-2; abundance: NA; d_gene: NA; CDR3nt: TGTGCCAGTACCCCGATGTACGAAGGGCCCAATGGCTACACCTTC; CDR3aa: CASTPMYEGPNGYTF
v_gene: TRBV25-1; j_gene: TRBJ2-1; abundance: NA; d_gene: NA; CDR3nt: TGTGCCTCCCGAGGGAGTACTTACAATGAGCAGTTCTTC; CDR3aa: CASRGSTYNEQFF
v_gene: TRBV19; j_gene: TRBJ1-2; abundance: NA; d_gene: NA; CDR3nt: TGTGCCAGTAGTAGGGGCAGTGGTAACTATGGCTACACCTTC; CDR3aa: CASSRGSGNYGYTF
v_gene: TRBV15; j_gene: TRBJ1-2; abundance: NA; d_gene: NA; CDR3nt: TGTGCCACCAGCAGAGTAAGACAGGACTCCTATGGCTACACCTTC; CDR3aa: CATSRVRQDSYGYTF
v_gene: TRBV3-1/TRBV3-2; j_gene: TRBJ2-7; abundance: NA; d_gene: NA; CDR3nt: TGTGCCAGCAGCCAAAAGGGCGTCTCCTACGAGCAGTACTTC; CDR3aa: CASSQKGVSYEQYF
v_gene: TRBV6-2/TRBV6-3; j_gene: TRBJ2-6; abundance: NA; d_gene: NA; CDR3nt: TGTGCCAGCAGTTCCTTCCTCTTTCACGGGGCCAACGTCCTGACTTTC; CDR3aa: CASSSFLFHGANVLTF
v_gene: TRBV12-5; j_gene: TRBJ1-5; abundance: NA; d_gene: NA; CDR3nt: TGTGCTAGTGGTCAGGACAGTTATAGCAATCAGCCCCAGCATTTT; CDR3aa: CASGQDSYSNQPQHF
v_gene: TRBV19; j_gene: TRBJ1-1; abundance: NA; d_gene: NA; CDR3nt: TGTGCCAGTAGTATAACCAACAGAAGGTCCACTGAAGCTTTCTTT; CDR3aa: CASSITNRRSTEAFF
v_gene: TRBV18; j_gene: TRBJ1-4; abundance: NA; d_gene: NA; CDR3nt: TGTGCCAGCTCACCACGAGAGGGAAATGAAAAACTGTTTTTT; CDR3aa: CASSPREGNEKLFF
v_gene: TRBV10-3; j_gene: TRBJ1-6; abundance: NA; d_gene: NA; CDR3nt: TGTGCCATCAGTCCGGACCGGGACGGTAATTCACCCCTCCACTTT; CDR3aa: CAISPDRDGNSPLHF
v_gene: TRBV18; j_gene: TRBJ2-5; abundance: once; d_gene: TRBD2; CDR3nt: TGTGCCAGCTCACGAGGACTAGCGGGGCACCAAGAGACCCAGTACTTC; CDR3aa: CASSRGLAGHQETQYF
v_gene: TRBV5-4; j_gene: TRBJ2-2; abundance: NA; d_gene: TRBD2; CDR3nt: TGTGCCAGCAGCCGAAGCGGGGGGGACACCGGGGAGCTGTTTTTT; CDR3aa: CASSRSGGDTGELFF
v_gene: TRBV7-9; j_gene: TRBJ1-1; abundance: NA; d_gene: NA; CDR3nt: TGTGCCAGCAGCTTCCCCCAGAACACTGAAGCTTTCTTT; CDR3aa: CASSFPQNTEAFF
v_gene: TRBV18; j_gene: TRBJ1-6; abundance: NA; d_gene: TRBD1; CDR3nt: TGTGCCAGCTCACGAACTACCGGGACAGAGAATTCACCCCTCCACTTT; CDR3aa: CASSRTTGTENSPLHF
v_gene: TRBV6-1; j_gene: TRBJ2-2; abundance: few; d_gene: NA; CDR3nt: TGTGCCAGCAGTGAAGAGTTCAAGTGGACGAACACCGGGGAGCTGTTTTTT; CDR3aa: CASSEEFKWTNTGELFF
v_gene: TRBV6-2/TRBV6-3; j_gene: TRBJ1-5; abundance: few; d_gene: NA; CDR3nt: TGTGCCAGCAGTTACACAGATAGCAATCAGCCCCAGCATTTT; CDR3aa: CASSYTDSNQPQHF
v_gene: TRBV6-5; j_gene: TRBJ1-6; abundance: once; d_gene: TRBD1; CDR3nt: TGTGCCAGCAGCCCCGGGACAGGAAATTCACCCCTCCACTTT; CDR3aa: CASSPGTGNSPLHF
v_gene: TRBV11-2; j_gene: TRBJ1-4; abundance: NA; d_gene: TRBD1; CDR3nt: TGTGCCAGCAGCCCCCTGGGACAGACCAATGTAAAACTGTTTTTT; CDR3aa: CASSPLGQTNVKLFF
v_gene: TRBV7-2; j_gene: TRBJ1-2; abundance: NA; d_gene: TRBD1; CDR3nt: TGTGCCAGCAGCTTAGCCCGGGACAGTGCCTACACCTTC; CDR3aa: CASSLARDSAYTF
v_gene: TRBV19; j_gene: TRBJ1-3; abundance: NA; d_gene: NA; CDR3nt: TGTGCCAGCGACAGTCTAATCTCTGGAAACACCATATATTTT; CDR3aa: CASDSLISGNTIYF
v_gene: TRBV7-2; j_gene: TRBJ2-3; abundance: NA; d_gene: NA; CDR3nt: TGTGCCAGCAGCTTAGCGGGGGGCACAGATACGCAGTATTTT; CDR3aa: CASSLAGGTDTQYF
v_gene: TRBV18; j_gene: TRBJ2-5; abundance: NA; d_gene: NA; CDR3nt: TGTGCCAGCACGCGGGACTTACAAGAGACCCAGTACTTC; CDR3aa: CASTRDLQETQYF
v_gene: TRBV5-4; j_gene: TRBJ1-2; abundance: NA; d_gene: TRBD1; CDR3nt: TGTGCCAGCAGCTGGGACAGGGGATCTAATGGCTACACCTTC; CDR3aa: CASSWDRGSNGYTF
v_gene: TRBV19; j_gene: TRBJ1-5; abundance: NA; d_gene: NA; CDR3nt: TGTGCCAGTTCTCTCCTAACCAGTCAGCCCCAGCATTTT; CDR3aa: CASSLLTSQPQHF
v_gene: TRBV7-2; j_gene: TRBJ1-2; abundance: NA; d_gene: NA; CDR3nt: TGTGCCAGCAGCTTATTAGGACACACTAACTATGGCTACACCTTC; CDR3aa: CASSLLGHTNYGYTF
v_gene: TRBV15; j_gene: TRBJ1-1; abundance: NA; d_gene: NA; CDR3nt: TGTGCCACCAGCAGGGGTGGGAACACTGAAGCTTTCTTT; CDR3aa: CATSRGGNTEAFF
v_gene: TRBV19; j_gene: TRBJ2-2; abundance: NA; d_gene: TRBD1; CDR3nt: TGTGCCATAAGGACAGGGAGCAACACCGGGGAGCTGTTTTTT; CDR3aa: CAIRTGSNTGELFF
v_gene: TRBV7-9; j_gene: TRBJ2-1; abundance: NA; d_gene: NA; CDR3nt: TGTGCCAGCAGCTCACCCGGGACCGGCAATGAGCAGTTCTTC; CDR3aa: CASSSPGTGNEQFF
v_gene: TRBV5-4; j_gene: TRBJ1-6; abundance: NA; d_gene: NA; CDR3nt: TGTGCCAGCAGCAGAAACAGGGATAATTCACCCCTCCACTTT; CDR3aa: CASSRNRDNSPLHF
v_gene: TRBV6-5; j_gene: TRBJ1-2; abundance: NA; d_gene: NA; CDR3nt: TGTGCCAGCAATTGGGGGGCCGAGTTGAGTTATGGCTACACCTTC; CDR3aa: CASNWGAELSYGYTF
v_gene: TRBV27; j_gene: TRBJ1-2; abundance: NA; d_gene: NA; CDR3nt: TGTGCCAGCAGTTCCCTAGCTAACTATGGCTACACCTTC; CDR3aa: CASSSLANYGYTF
v_gene: TRBV19; j_gene: TRBJ1-5; abundance: NA; d_gene: TRBD1; CDR3nt: TGTGCCAGTAGTATAGATCGAGGCAGGGGGCTTGGTCAGCCCCAGCATTTT; CDR3aa: CASSIDRGRGLGQPQHF
v_gene: TRBV7-8; j_gene: TRBJ2-1; abundance: NA; d_gene: NA; CDR3nt: TGTGCCAGCAGCTTAGGACAGATGAACAATGAGCAGTTCTTC; CDR3aa: CASSLGQMNNEQFF
v_gene: TRBV18; j_gene: TRBJ2-4; abundance: once; d_gene: NA; CDR3nt: TGTGCCAGCTCATCCGGGGTCCAAAACATTCAGTACTTC; CDR3aa: CASSSGVQNIQYF
v_gene: TRBV18; j_gene: TRBJ2-5; abundance: NA; d_gene: NA; CDR3nt: TGTGCCAGCTCACGAGAGGGGGAAGAGACCCAGTACTTC; CDR3aa: CASSREGEETQYF
v_gene: TRBV24-1; j_gene: TRBJ1-4; abundance: few; d_gene: NA; CDR3nt: TGTGCCACCAGTGATGCCTCTGAAAAACTGTTTTTT; CDR3aa: CATSDASEKLFF
v_gene: TRBV6-5; j_gene: TRBJ2-7; abundance: NA; d_gene: TRBD1; CDR3nt: TGTGCCAGCAGTCGGACAGGGGCCTACGAGCAGTACTTC; CDR3aa: CASSRTGAYEQYF
v_gene: TRBV7-2; j_gene: TRBJ2-7; abundance: NA; d_gene: TRBD1; CDR3nt: TGTGCCAGCAGCTTAGGCGCTGGGACAGGGGTTCCCTACGAGCAGTACTTC; CDR3aa: CASSLGAGTGVPYEQYF
v_gene: TRBV10-3; j_gene: TRBJ1-2; abundance: NA; d_gene: NA; CDR3nt: TGTGCCATCAGTGACCCGGGCGGACGCTTGCGCGGCTACACCTTC; CDR3aa: CAISDPGGRLRGYTF
v_gene: TRBV7-3; j_gene: TRBJ2-3; abundance: NA; d_gene: NA; CDR3nt: TGTGCCAGCAGCTTAGATAGCTTTAGTACGCAGTATTTT; CDR3aa: CASSLDSFSTQYF